These 25 T cell receptor beta chains share one sample of origin, sequenced in a study of CD8 T cells in Susac syndrome. Random-hexamer reverse transcription was applied to roughly 0.5 to 1 ug RNA. TCRdb reprocessed the immunoSEQ multiplex PCR reads with MiXCR, giving one entry per CDR3 protein. Among 250,000 to 300,000 distinct CDR3 sequences listed, roughly 85% were seen once. The sequenced sample was CD8+ T cells from PBMCs. The receptor source for this set is a human donor with multiple sclerosis.

The rearrangement links TRBV24-1 to TRBJ2-7; D is perhaps TRBD1 (5 bases). Germline-derived CDR1 and CDR2 are KGHDR and SFDVKD. This CDR3 has 15 residues. Trimming cost V 2 bases and J 2 bases, with 12 bases left between them. CDR3 in DNA: TGTGCCACCAGTGATTGGGCAGGGAATACCTACGAGCAGTACTTC. The encoded protein is CATSDWAGNTYEQYF.

The chain has TRBV7-8 and TRBJ2-6; D not resolved. This CDR3 spans 16 amino acids. The germline V gene has CDR1 SGHVS and CDR2 FQNEAQ. Trimming cost V 5 bases and J 0 bases, with 11 bases left between them. DNA for the CDR3: TGTGCCAGCAGCCGGCGGTGGCACTCTGGGGCCAACGTCCTGACTTTC. It specifies CASSRRWHSGANVLTF.

This chain joins TRBV30 and TRBJ1-2, with a tentative D call TRBD1 (5 bases). The V end lost 0 bases, the J end lost 4 bases, and 15 bases lay between the germline ends. Germline CDR1 and CDR2: GTSNPN and SVGIG (reference sequence). The CDR3 is 15 amino acids. CDR3 nucleotides: TGTGCCTGGAGTGTAAAGATCGACAGCCCCTATGGCTACACCTTC. This codes for CAWSVKIDSPYGYTF.

The chain couples TRBV6-1 to TRBJ2-3; 10 bases match TRBD1. This CDR3 comprises 17 residues. Per germline, CDR1 MNHNS and CDR2 SASEGT. Unmatched junction bases numbered 15, after V lost 5 bases and J lost 7 bases. CDR3 amino acids: CASSPTRKTGGAYTQYF. In nucleotides, the CDR3 is TGTGCCAGCAGTCCCACCCGAAAGACAGGGGGCGCGTATACGCAGTATTTT.

CDR3: CASSPDRVETYEQYF. In DNA form, the CDR3 reads TGTGCCAGCAGCCCGGACAGGGTCGAAACCTACGAGCAGTACTTC. The chain carries TRBV12-3 or TRBV12-4 and TRBJ2-7; TRBD1 aligns across 8 bases. Unmatched junction bases numbered 9, after V lost 6 bases and J lost 2 bases. CDR3 size: 15 residues.

V is TRBV7-9 and J is TRBJ2-3, with D tentatively TRBD1 (6 bases). Germline V gives CDR1 SEHNR, CDR2 FQNEAQ (reference sequence). This CDR3 has 19 residues. Trimming stripped 1 base from V and 2 bases from J, with 22 bases between. CDR3 DNA: TGTGCCAGCAGCTTAGGGTTTTCCAAGCCGGGACAAGACACAGATACGCAGTATTTT. Its protein product is CASSLGFSKPGQDTDTQYF.

The J gene is TRBJ1-1, the V gene TRBV27, with D possibly TRBD1 on 5 matching bases. Germline V CDR1 and CDR2: MNHEY, SMNVEV (reference sequence). V was trimmed by 5 bases and J by 0 bases, leaving 16 bases between them. The CDR3 spans 16 residues. CDR3 DNA: TGTGCCAGCAGTCGTGCCCCCGGGACGGTGAACACTGAAGCTTTCTTT. Its protein is CASSRAPGTVNTEAFF.

The chain has TRBV7-9 and TRBJ2-5, with D possibly called TRBD1 or TRBD2 (5 bases each). Trimming left V 8 bases short and J 4 bases short, with 14 bases between. The germline gives CDR1 SEHNR, CDR2 FQNEAQ (reference sequence). The CDR3 sequence is 13 residues long. The CDR3 DNA sequence: TGTGCCAGCCGGGACGGGCCCCGAGAGACCCAGTACTTC. Translation: CASRDGPRETQYF.

This clonotype has more than one count but fewer than ten. The chain combines TRBV19 with TRBJ1-5; TRBD1 agrees at 8 bases. The ends lost 5 bases at V and 0 bases at J; junction bases unmatched: 12. The CDR3 sequence is 18 residues long. Germline loops: CDR1 LNHDA, CDR2 SQIVND (reference sequence). The CDR3: CASSDGQGPAFSNQPQHF. CDR3 DNA: TGTGCCAGTAGTGACGGACAGGGCCCGGCTTTTAGCAATCAGCCCCAGCATTTT.

This clonotype occurred once. The rearrangement links TRBV9 to TRBJ2-3; 9 bases match TRBD2. CDR1 and CDR2 from the germline V gene are SGDLS and YYNGEE. The CDR3 runs 18 residues. J gave up 0 bases and V 6 bases, and 14 bases lay outside the gene matches. The CDR3, as DNA: TGTGCCAGCAACCAATTGGCTAGCGGGATTAGTAGCACAGATACGCAGTATTTT. Protein product: CASNQLASGISSTDTQYF.

V gene TRBV25-1 combines with J gene TRBJ1-2; perhaps TRBD1 as D (6 bases). Germline CDR1 is MGHDK and CDR2 is SYGVNS. V was shortened by 7 bases and J by 7 bases, with 10 bases between the two germline ends. The CDR3 runs to 11 residues. DNA for the CDR3: TGTGCCAGCAAAGGGGGGCTTGGCTACACCTTC. This gives the protein CASKGGLGYTF.

This sequence joins TRBV5-1 and TRBJ2-2; D call uncertain. The germline CDR1 and CDR2 sequences are SGHRS and YFSETQ. The CDR3 runs to 13 residues. The V gene lost 2 bases and the J gene lost 7 bases, with 9 bases spanning the gap. In nucleotides, the CDR3 is TGCGCCAGCAGCTTCACTATGCTCGGGGAGCTGTTTTTT. Its translation: CASSFTMLGELFF.

The rearrangement links TRBV6-5 to TRBJ2-3, with D unclear. This CDR3 is 14 amino acids long. Trimming cost V 5 bases and J 2 bases, with 11 bases left between them. Germline CDR1 MNHEY, CDR2 SVGAGI. This CDR3 is CASSPSGYTDTQYF. As DNA, the CDR3 is TGTGCCAGCAGTCCCTCGGGCTACACAGATACGCAGTATTTT.

The chain links TRBV15 to TRBJ2-1; D may correspond to TRBD1 or TRBD2 (6 bases each). V was trimmed by 5 bases and J by 8 bases, leaving 16 bases between them. The CDR3 is 14 residues long. Germline values: CDR1 LNHNV, CDR2 YYDKDF (reference sequence). The CDR3, as DNA: TGTGCCACCAGCGGGGGGCTAGGGAGCGATGAGCAGTTCTTC. This translates into CATSGGLGSDEQFF.

The genes are TRBV27 and TRBJ1-2; tentative D call: TRBD1 (6 bases). From germline, CDR1 is MNHEY and CDR2 SMNVEV (reference sequence). This CDR3 has 13 residues. V was trimmed by 3 bases and J by 5 bases, leaving 10 bases between them. This chain's CDR3 is CASSFFTGYGYTF. In DNA form, the CDR3 reads TGTGCCAGCAGTTTTTTTACAGGGTATGGCTACACCTTC.

This sequence joins TRBV11-2 and TRBJ1-4; TRBD1 agrees at 7 bases. The V gene's germline CDR1 is SGHAT and CDR2 FQNNGV. The CDR3 consists of 13 residues. Trimming took 5 bases from V and 6 from J; bases not matched to a gene: 3. This CDR3 reads CASSAGTDEKLFF. Here the CDR3 DNA reads TGTGCCAGCAGCGCGGGGACAGATGAAAAACTGTTTTTT.

Note on this clonotype: The junction shows a germline mismatch at one end, possibly a read error. The rearrangement joins TRBV6-1 to TRBJ1-1; D call uncertain. The CDR3 sequence is 13 residues long. Germline CDR1 and CDR2: MNHNS and SASEGT. For the CDR3, the DNA is TGTGCCAGCACATCGCGGGAAGGGAGTGAAGTTTTCTTT. This codes for CASTSREGSEVFF.

The CDR3 protein is CASSFIGQPQHF. CDR3 coding DNA: TGTGCCAGCAGTTTTATCGGTCAGCCCCAGCATTTT. V usage is TRBV27 and J usage is TRBJ1-5; no clear D. The CDR3 consists of 12 residues. Per the germline V gene, CDR1 is MNHEY and CDR2 is SMNVEV (reference sequence). Trimming shortened V by 3 bases and J by 6 bases, and 6 bases separated the two germline ends.

The CDR3 DNA follows: TGCGCCAGCAGCCACCCCCCCGTGAGGGAAGCTTTCTTT. This sequence encodes CASSHPPVREAFF. The rearrangement links TRBV4-1 to TRBJ1-1; D is unclear. The V end was cut by 3 bases, the J end by 8 bases, with 13 bases between. Germline CDR1 and CDR2: MGHRA and YSYEKL. This CDR3 contains 13 residues.

A word on this clonotype: Since no conserved phenylalanine or tryptophan closes the CDR3, a read error is the likely cause. V usage is TRBV20-1 and J usage is TRBJ2-7; D uncertain. The V end lost 1 base, the J end lost 5 bases, and 6 bases lay between the germline ends. Germline V gene data show CDR1 as DFQATT and CDR2 as SNEGSKA (reference sequence). The CDR3 spans 11 residues. As DNA, the CDR3 is TGCAGTGCTAGAGGAGAGAACGAGCAGTACTCC. As protein: CSARGENEQYS.

This chain connects TRBV10-3 to TRBJ2-3; D is unresolved. There are 9 residues in the CDR3. CDR1 ENHRY and CDR2 SYGVKD come from the germline V gene. V lost 11 bases to trimming and J lost 2 bases, with 2 bases between them. In DNA, the CDR3 is TGTGCCGTCACAGATACGCAGTATTTT. Amino acid sequence: CAVTDTQYF.

This clonotype showed up just a few times. The chain is built from TRBV14 and TRBJ2-7; D tentatively reads TRBD1 or TRBD2 (6 bases each). The CDR3 runs 16 residues. Trimming stripped 0 bases from V and 3 bases from J, with 15 bases between. Germline CDR1 is SGHDN and CDR2 is FVKESK. The CDR3 protein is CASSQDRGGLLYEQYF. In nucleotides, the CDR3 is TGTGCCAGCAGCCAAGACAGGGGAGGATTACTCTACGAGCAGTACTTC.

The genes are TRBV11-2 and TRBJ2-3; possible D gene TRBD2, 6 bases. The germline V gene has CDR1 SGHAT and CDR2 FQNNGV. The CDR3 runs 14 residues. Trimming removed 5 bases from V and 5 bases from J, with 14 bases in between. In DNA, the CDR3 is TGTGCCAGCAGCCCCCAGCGGGCTGGAGATACGCAGTATTTT. It encodes CASSPQRAGDTQYF.

J is TRBJ2-1 and V is TRBV12-5; D possibly corresponds to TRBD1 (6 bases). Trimming took off 3 bases at V and 2 bases at J, with 11 bases between the two ends. Germline V lookup: CDR1 LGHNT, CDR2 FRNRAP. The CDR3 is 15 residues long. The CDR3 DNA reads TGTGCTAGTGGTTTCGGGCAGGGGACCTACAATGAGCAGTTCTTC. This translates into CASGFGQGTYNEQFF.

This clonotype was observed a few times. The junction and the germline gene differ at one end; a read error may be behind it. This chain connects TRBV5-1 to TRBJ2-3, with a weak D call TRBD2 (6 bases). Germline lookup yields CDR1 SGHRS and CDR2 YFSETQ. This CDR3 has 17 amino acids. CDR3 nucleotide sequence: TGCGCCAGCACCCCGGGTTGGGGCGGGACGAGCACAGATACTCAGTATTTT. It translates to CASTPGWGGTSTDTQYF.